The clone carrying this TCR beta chain was observed once. This sample stems from a study of blood T cell repertoires in COVID-19. Study overall: Spain, Italy and the United States supplied samples that represented acute and convalescent COVID-19. T cells, B-cell-depleted T cells, or PBMCs supplied cDNA or gDNA.

Trimming removed 5 bases from V and 7 bases from J; junction bases left unmatched: 10. The CDR3 totals 15 residues. Per germline, CDR1 MDHEN and CDR2 SYDVKM. In the original processing: Amplification with reference gene primers provided the estimates of nucleated cell counts. Measured with immunoSEQ multiplex PCR; TCRdb has only the in-frame clones, and not every one. V, J and clone size derive from that table, while D and trimming were established from the DNA sequence. The table includes about 210,000 clones, about 79% detected once. This TCR was recovered from a man in his forties who had recovered from COVID-19. The V gene is TRBV28, the J gene TRBJ1-2, with 10 bases that match TRBD1. Sequencing was carried out using peripheral blood. CDR3 region: CASSPRTGGFFGYTF. The DNA of the CDR3 is TGTGCCAGCAGTCCCCGGACAGGGGGTTTTTTTGGCTACACCTTC.